The rows below give T cell receptor beta chains drawn from one sample of a study of cytomegalovirus exposure and HLA in healthy donors. The data were produced by immunoSEQ multiplex PCR, yet TCRdb's version contains in-frame clones alone and is incomplete. Among about 120,000 clones listed, about 83% were seen once. Source material: PBMCs. These receptors all come from a woman between 40 and 55 years old in good health and CMV-seropositive. The CDR3 runs from the conserved cysteine through the conserved F or W. Fields, in order: CDR3 protein, CDR3 DNA, J gene, V gene, D gene, clone size. A D gene is named only where the DNA matches it firmly. The size field is filled for only some rows; it gives once, few, many or a size class.

CASMGLWREQFF,TGTGCCAGCATGGGGCTTTGGCGTGAGCAGTTCTTC,TRBJ2-1,TRBV2,NA,few
CAISEAGPTYEQYF,TGTGCCATCAGTGAGGCGGGCCCCACCTACGAGCAGTACTTC,TRBJ2-7,TRBV10-3,NA,NA
CASSLDRVNTEAFF,TGTGCCAGCAGCTTAGACAGGGTGAACACTGAAGCTTTCTTT,TRBJ1-1,TRBV5-8,TRBD1,NA
CATSQGQETQYF,TGTGCCACCTCACAGGGTCAAGAGACCCAGTACTTC,TRBJ2-5,TRBV6-5,NA,NA
CATSRDPRERTGELFF,TGTGCCACCAGCAGAGATCCCCGGGAGAGAACCGGGGAGCTGTTTTTT,TRBJ2-2,TRBV15,NA,NA
CASSLGTGNTEAFF,TGTGCCAGCAGCTTGGGGACAGGGAACACTGAAGCTTTCTTT,TRBJ1-1,TRBV5-4,TRBD1,NA
CASSQSTGVLMNTEAFF,TGCGCCAGCAGCCAGAGTACAGGGGTACTAATGAACACTGAAGCTTTCTTT,TRBJ1-1,TRBV4-1,TRBD1,NA
CAISPGQSSYEQYF,TGTGCCATCAGTCCGGGACAGAGCTCCTACGAGCAGTACTTC,TRBJ2-7,TRBV10-3,TRBD1,NA
CASGSGQQNTEAFF,TGCGCCAGCGGATCAGGACAGCAGAACACTGAAGCTTTCTTT,TRBJ1-1,TRBV5-1,NA,NA
CASSETGTGGNTIYF,TGTGCCAGCAGTGAGACCGGGACAGGGGGAAACACCATATATTTT,TRBJ1-3,TRBV6-1,TRBD1,NA
CASSPGLAGTDTQYF,TGTGCCAGTAGTCCTGGACTAGCCGGGACAGATACGCAGTATTTT,TRBJ2-3,TRBV19,TRBD2,once
CASSQDRGGDEQYF,TGTGCCAGCAGCCAAGACAGGGGTGGGGACGAGCAGTACTTC,TRBJ2-7,TRBV14,NA,few
CASSLVLTTNEKLFF,TGTGCCAGCAGCTTGGTACTTACAACTAATGAAAAACTGTTTTTT,TRBJ1-4,TRBV7-9,NA,NA
CASSYSQGYKDGYTF,TGTGCCAGCAGTTATTCCCAGGGTTATAAGGATGGCTACACCTTC,TRBJ1-2,TRBV6-9,NA,NA
CASSFGQHRYGYTF,TGTGCCAGCAGCTTTGGACAGCACCGCTATGGCTACACCTTC,TRBJ1-2,TRBV5-8,NA,NA
CAIRGGLEETQYF,TGTGCCATCAGGGGGGGACTGGAGGAGACCCAGTACTTC,TRBJ2-5,TRBV10-3,NA,NA
CASSQDRGSGHSPDTQYF,TGTGCCAGCAGCCAAGATCGGGGGTCAGGGCATTCCCCAGATACGCAGTATTTT,TRBJ2-3,TRBV4-2,NA,NA
CASKAGTGNQPQHF,TGTGCCAGCAAAGCCGGGACAGGGAATCAGCCCCAGCATTTT,TRBJ1-5,TRBV5-8,TRBD1,NA
CASSPPAGQGNEKLFF,TGTGCCAGCTCACCACCGGCAGGACAGGGGAATGAAAAACTGTTTTTT,TRBJ1-4,TRBV18,TRBD1,once
CASSTRQLLAKNIQYF,TGTGCCAGTAGTACCCGACAGTTGCTAGCCAAAAACATTCAGTACTTC,TRBJ2-4,TRBV19,NA,NA
CASSLDFYGYTF,TGCGCCAGCAGCCTCGACTTCTATGGCTACACCTTC,TRBJ1-2,TRBV5-1,NA,NA
CASSPQRGGNSPLHF,TGTGCCAGCAGCCCCCAGAGGGGAGGTAATTCACCCCTCCACTTT,TRBJ1-6,TRBV7-2,NA,NA
CASSGDREKLAGVSNEQFF,TGTGCCAGCAGCGGGGACAGGGAGAAGCTAGCGGGAGTCTCGAATGAGCAGTTCTTC,TRBJ2-1,TRBV7-2,NA,NA
CASSEGAGGLREQYF,TGTGCCAGCAGTGAAGGTGCGGGGGGGCTGCGAGAGCAGTACTTC,TRBJ2-7,TRBV2,TRBD2,NA
CASSQVEAGGGNEQFF,TGTGCCAGCAGCCAAGTCGAAGCGGGAGGTGGCAATGAGCAGTTCTTC,TRBJ2-1,TRBV16,TRBD2,NA
CASSAGLAGVNGELFF,TGCGCCAGCAGCGCGGGACTAGCGGGAGTAAACGGGGAGCTGTTTTTT,TRBJ2-2,TRBV5-1,TRBD2,once
CAWKYRVGGELFF,TGTGCCTGGAAGTACAGGGTTGGCGGGGAGCTGTTTTTT,TRBJ2-2,TRBV30,NA,few
CASSLSRTENYGYTF,TGTGCCAGCAGCCTCTCCCGGACAGAAAACTATGGCTACACCTTC,TRBJ1-2,TRBV9,NA,NA
CASSPRQGSPELFF,TGTGCCAGTAGTCCCCGACAGGGGTCTCCGGAGCTGTTTTTT,TRBJ2-2,TRBV19,TRBD1,NA
CASSLDLNEQFF,TGTGCCAGCAGCTTAGACTTAAATGAGCAGTTCTTC,TRBJ2-1,TRBV11-3,NA,few
CASSVDPAGGTDTQYF,TGTGCCAGCAGCGTAGACCCCGCGGGAGGCACAGATACGCAGTATTTT,TRBJ2-3,TRBV9,TRBD2,NA
CASSFFRGTYEQYF,TGTGCCAGCAGCTTTTTCAGGGGGACCTACGAGCAGTACTTC,TRBJ2-7,TRBV7-8,TRBD1,once
CASSPGTGRISGNTIYF,TGTGCCAGCAGCCCGGGGACAGGCAGAATCTCTGGAAACACCATATATTTT,TRBJ1-3,TRBV5-4,TRBD1,NA
CASSLNRLREQFF,TGTGCCAGCAGCTTAAACAGGCTACGTGAGCAGTTCTTC,TRBJ2-1,TRBV7-3,NA,NA
CASSMNGDGQYYEQYF,TGTGCCAGTAGTATGAACGGGGACGGACAGTACTACGAGCAGTACTTC,TRBJ2-7,TRBV19,NA,NA
CASSGTGQTNTGELFF,TGTGCCAGCAGCGGCACGGGACAGACGAACACCGGGGAGCTGTTTTTT,TRBJ2-2,TRBV13,TRBD1,NA
CASSLVSRDREAFF,TGTGCCAGCAGCTTGGTTAGTCGGGACAGGGAAGCTTTCTTT,TRBJ1-1,TRBV5-4,TRBD1,NA
CASSADRTTGYTF,TGTGCCAGCAGCGCCGACAGGACAACGGGCTACACCTTC,TRBJ1-2,TRBV5-6,NA,NA
CASSSSGSGDTQYF,TGTGCCAGCAGCTCTAGCGGGAGCGGAGATACGCAGTATTTT,TRBJ2-3,TRBV5-4,TRBD2,NA
CASSLYRVRATNSPLHF,TGTGCCAGCAGCTTATATCGTGTCAGAGCGACTAATTCACCCCTCCACTTT,TRBJ1-6,TRBV7-2,NA,once
CASSDSGDNSPLHF,TGTGCCAGCAGTGATTCAGGGGATAATTCACCCCTCCACTTT,TRBJ1-6,TRBV6-1,NA,NA
CASSADGSSYEQYF,TGTGCCAGCAGCGCGGACGGGAGCTCCTACGAGCAGTACTTC,TRBJ2-7,TRBV11-3,NA,NA
CASTDSSTGQYF,TGTGCCAGCACGGACTCCTCAACCGGGCAGTACTTC,TRBJ2-7,TRBV11-2,NA,NA
CASSLALVRGAEKLFF,TGTGCCAGCAGCTTAGCTCTCGTTAGGGGTGCTGAAAAACTGTTTTTT,TRBJ1-4,TRBV11-2,NA,NA
CASSPPVAGNTGELFF,TGTGCCAGCTCACCACCGGTAGCGGGGAACACCGGGGAGCTGTTTTTT,TRBJ2-2,TRBV18,TRBD2,NA
CASSYKKEGNNEQFF,TGTGCCAGCAGTTATAAAAAGGAGGGGAATAATGAGCAGTTCTTC,TRBJ2-1,TRBV6-5,NA,NA
CASSQIGTGGSGNTIYF,TGTGCCAGCAGCCAGATCGGGACAGGGGGCTCTGGAAACACCATATATTTT,TRBJ1-3,TRBV14,TRBD1,NA
CASSQGQYNSPLHF,TGCGCCAGCAGCCAAGGGCAGTATAATTCACCCCTCCACTTT,TRBJ1-6,TRBV4-1,NA,few
CASSLGGLGDTQYF,TGTGCCAGCAGCTTGGGGGGGCTAGGAGATACGCAGTATTTT,TRBJ2-3,TRBV5-8,NA,NA
CASSKWDRFSSYEQYF,TGTGCCAGCAGCAAATGGGACAGGTTCAGCTCCTACGAGCAGTACTTC,TRBJ2-7,TRBV21-1,NA,NA
CSVGVDIYEQYF,TGCAGCGTTGGCGTAGACATTTACGAGCAGTACTTC,TRBJ2-7,TRBV29-1,NA,NA
CASSLGLARTKETQYF,TGTGCCAGTTCTCTAGGACTAGCGCGCACTAAAGAGACCCAGTACTTC,TRBJ2-5,TRBV19,TRBD2,NA
CASSFYFSDTQYF,TGTGCCAGCAGTTTCTACTTTTCAGATACGCAGTATTTT,TRBJ2-3,TRBV27,NA,NA
CASSLFNPSYNEQFF,TGTGCCAGCAGCTTATTTAATCCCTCCTACAATGAGCAGTTCTTC,TRBJ2-1,TRBV11-2,NA,few
CASSFGIRRTNYGYTF,TGTGCCAGCAGTTTCGGGATAAGAAGAACTAACTATGGCTACACCTTC,TRBJ1-2,TRBV5-6,NA,NA